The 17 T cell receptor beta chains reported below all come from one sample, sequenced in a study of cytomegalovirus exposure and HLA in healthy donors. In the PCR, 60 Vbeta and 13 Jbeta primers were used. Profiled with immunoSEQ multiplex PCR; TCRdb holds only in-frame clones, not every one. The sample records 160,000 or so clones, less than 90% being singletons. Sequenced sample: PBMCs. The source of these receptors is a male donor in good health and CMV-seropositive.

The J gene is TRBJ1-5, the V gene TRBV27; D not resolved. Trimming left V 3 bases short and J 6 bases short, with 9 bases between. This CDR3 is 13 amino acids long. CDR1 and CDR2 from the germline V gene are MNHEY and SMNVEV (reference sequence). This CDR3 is CASSLGGLQPQHF. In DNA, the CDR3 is TGTGCCAGCAGTTTGGGAGGGCTTCAGCCCCAGCATTTT.

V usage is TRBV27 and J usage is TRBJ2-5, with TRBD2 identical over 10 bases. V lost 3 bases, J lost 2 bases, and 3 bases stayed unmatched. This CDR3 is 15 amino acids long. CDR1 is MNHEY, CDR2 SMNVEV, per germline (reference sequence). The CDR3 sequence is CASSFVAGGQETQYF. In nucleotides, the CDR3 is TGTGCCAGCAGTTTCGTAGCGGGAGGACAAGAGACCCAGTACTTC.

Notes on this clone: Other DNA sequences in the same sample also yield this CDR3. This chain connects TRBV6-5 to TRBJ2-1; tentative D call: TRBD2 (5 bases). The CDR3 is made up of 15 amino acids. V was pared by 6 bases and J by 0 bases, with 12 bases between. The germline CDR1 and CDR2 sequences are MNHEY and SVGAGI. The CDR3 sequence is CASRPSGSSYNEQFF. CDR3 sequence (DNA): TGTGCCAGCAGACCAAGCGGTAGCTCCTACAATGAGCAGTTCTTC.

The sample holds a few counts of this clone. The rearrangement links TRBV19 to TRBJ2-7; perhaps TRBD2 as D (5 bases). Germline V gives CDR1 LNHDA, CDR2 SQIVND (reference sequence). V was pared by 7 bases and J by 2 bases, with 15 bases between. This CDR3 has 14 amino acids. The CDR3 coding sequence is TGTGCCAGTAAGGACTCAAGACGGGCCTACGAGCAGTACTTC. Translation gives CASKDSRRAYEQYF.

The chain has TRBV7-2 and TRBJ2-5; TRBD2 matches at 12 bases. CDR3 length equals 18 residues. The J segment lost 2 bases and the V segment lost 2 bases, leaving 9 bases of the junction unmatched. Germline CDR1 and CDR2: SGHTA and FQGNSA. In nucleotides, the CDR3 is TGTGCCAGCAGCTTAACTCAACTAGCGGGAGGCCCTCAAGAGACCCAGTACTTC. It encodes CASSLTQLAGGPQETQYF.

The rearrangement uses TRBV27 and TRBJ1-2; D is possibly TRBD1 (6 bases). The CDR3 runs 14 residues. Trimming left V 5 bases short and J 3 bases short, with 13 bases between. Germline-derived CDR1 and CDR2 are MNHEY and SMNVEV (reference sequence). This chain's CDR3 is CASSPLAGDYGYTF. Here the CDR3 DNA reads TGTGCCAGCAGTCCCCTCGCAGGGGACTATGGCTACACCTTC.

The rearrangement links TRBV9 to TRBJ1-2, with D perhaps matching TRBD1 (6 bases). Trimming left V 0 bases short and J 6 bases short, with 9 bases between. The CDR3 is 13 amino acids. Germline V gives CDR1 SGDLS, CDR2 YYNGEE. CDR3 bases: TGTGCCAGCAGCGTAGCAGGGGCGGATGGCTACACCTTC. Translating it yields CASSVAGADGYTF.

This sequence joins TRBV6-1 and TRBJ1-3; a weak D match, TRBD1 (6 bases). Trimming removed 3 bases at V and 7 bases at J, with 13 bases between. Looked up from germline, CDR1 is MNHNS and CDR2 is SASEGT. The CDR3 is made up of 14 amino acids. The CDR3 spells CASSDQGNKNTIYF. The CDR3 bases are TGTGCCAGCAGTGACCAGGGGAATAAGAACACCATATATTTT.

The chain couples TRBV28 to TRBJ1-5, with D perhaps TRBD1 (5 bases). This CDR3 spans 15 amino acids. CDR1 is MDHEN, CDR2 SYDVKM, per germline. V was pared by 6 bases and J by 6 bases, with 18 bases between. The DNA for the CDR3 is TGTGCCAGCAGCCCGGCCCCCCGGGACTCTCAGCCCCAGCATTTT. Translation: CASSPAPRDSQPQHF.

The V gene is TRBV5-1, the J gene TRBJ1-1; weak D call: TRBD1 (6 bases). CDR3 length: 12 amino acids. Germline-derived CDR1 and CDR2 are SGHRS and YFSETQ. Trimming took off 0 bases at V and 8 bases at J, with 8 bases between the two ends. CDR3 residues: CASSLGTVEAFF. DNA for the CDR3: TGCGCCAGCAGCTTGGGGACAGTCGAAGCTTTCTTT.

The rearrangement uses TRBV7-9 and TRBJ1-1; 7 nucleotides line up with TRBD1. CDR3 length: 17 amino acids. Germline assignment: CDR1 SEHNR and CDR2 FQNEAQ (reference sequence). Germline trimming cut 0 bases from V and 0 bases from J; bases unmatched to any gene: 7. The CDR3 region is CASSLADRVWMNTEAFF. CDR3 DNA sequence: TGTGCCAGCAGCTTAGCAGACAGGGTCTGGATGAACACTGAAGCTTTCTTT.

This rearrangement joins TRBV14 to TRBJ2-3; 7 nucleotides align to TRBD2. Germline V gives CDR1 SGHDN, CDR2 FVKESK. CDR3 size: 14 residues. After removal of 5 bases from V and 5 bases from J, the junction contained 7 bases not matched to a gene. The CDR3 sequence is CASSTLVAGDTQYF. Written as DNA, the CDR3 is TGTGCCAGCAGCACACTAGTAGCGGGAGATACGCAGTATTTT.

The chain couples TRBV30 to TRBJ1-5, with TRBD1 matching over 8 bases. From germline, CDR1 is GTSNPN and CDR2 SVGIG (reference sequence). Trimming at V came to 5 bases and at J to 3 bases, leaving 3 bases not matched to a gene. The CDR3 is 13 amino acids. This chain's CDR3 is CAWATGDNQPQHF. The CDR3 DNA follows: TGTGCCTGGGCGACAGGGGACAATCAGCCCCAGCATTTT.

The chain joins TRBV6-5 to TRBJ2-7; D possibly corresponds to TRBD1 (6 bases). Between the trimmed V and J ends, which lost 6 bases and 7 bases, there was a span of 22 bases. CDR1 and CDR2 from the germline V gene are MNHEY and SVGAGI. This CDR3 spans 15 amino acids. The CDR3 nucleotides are TGTGCCAGCAGCCGACAGGCGGACCGCGGCTTGGAGCAGTACTTC. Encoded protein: CASSRQADRGLEQYF.

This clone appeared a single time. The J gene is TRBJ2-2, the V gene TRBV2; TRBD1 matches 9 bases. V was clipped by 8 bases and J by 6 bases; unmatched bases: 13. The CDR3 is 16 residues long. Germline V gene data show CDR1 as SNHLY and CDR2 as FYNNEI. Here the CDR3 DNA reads TGTGCCAGCGTTTCAGGGACAGGGATAATATCCGGGGAGCTGTTTTTT. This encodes CASVSGTGIISGELFF.

CDR3 protein: CASSLRASASTDTQYF. CDR3 DNA: TGTGCCAGCAGCTTAAGGGCTAGCGCTAGCACAGATACGCAGTATTTT. The rearrangement joins TRBV7-9 to TRBJ2-3; TRBD2 is a possible D gene (6 bases). CDR1 SEHNR and CDR2 FQNEAQ come from the germline V gene (reference sequence). The CDR3 totals 16 residues. V lost 2 bases and J 0 bases, leaving 12 bases between the germline ends.

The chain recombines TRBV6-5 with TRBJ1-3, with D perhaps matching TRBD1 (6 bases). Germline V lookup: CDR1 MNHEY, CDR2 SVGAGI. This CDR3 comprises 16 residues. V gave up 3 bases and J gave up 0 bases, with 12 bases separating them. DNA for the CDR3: TGTGCCAGCAGTTATGAGGGGACACTCTCTGGAAACACCATATATTTT. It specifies CASSYEGTLSGNTIYF.